This T cell receptor beta chain was profiled in a study of immune heterogeneity within non-small cell lung tumors. Study-wide context: The tumor set comprised a few squamous cell carcinomas and some eleven non-squamous carcinomas (plus 1 not otherwise specified). Study results and caveats: Individual patients mostly differed in their high-frequency T-cell receptor beta clonotypes.

There are many counts of this clonotype. The antigen is undetermined. As template, the study used bulk tumor genomic DNA at roughly 550 ng per sample. Biopsies, several per primary tumor and spaced far apart, were collected during surgery. Curative operations were performed on patients who had untreated, newly diagnosed non-small cell lung cancer. TCR beta CDR3 was amplified by multiplex PCR, first round around 10 cycles, 32 V and 13 J primers. Via MiXCR, TCRdb re-called the multiplex PCR reads, giving one row per CDR3 protein. The sample shows around 23,000 distinct CDR3 sequences, about 30% of them seen only once. The CDR3 extends over 15 amino acids. Trimming pared 3 bases from V and 5 bases from J, leaving 14 bases between. CDR1 is SNHLY, CDR2 FYNNEI, per germline.

This clonotype originated in a man aged 40-49 years with non-small cell lung cancer. Specimen: lung tumor tissue. The genes are TRBV2 and TRBJ2-1, with a tentative D call TRBD1 (6 bases). CDR3 DNA sequence: TGTGCCAGCAGTGAGTTCAGGGGCCAGCACAATGAGCAGTTCTTC. Its translation is CASSEFRGQHNEQFF.